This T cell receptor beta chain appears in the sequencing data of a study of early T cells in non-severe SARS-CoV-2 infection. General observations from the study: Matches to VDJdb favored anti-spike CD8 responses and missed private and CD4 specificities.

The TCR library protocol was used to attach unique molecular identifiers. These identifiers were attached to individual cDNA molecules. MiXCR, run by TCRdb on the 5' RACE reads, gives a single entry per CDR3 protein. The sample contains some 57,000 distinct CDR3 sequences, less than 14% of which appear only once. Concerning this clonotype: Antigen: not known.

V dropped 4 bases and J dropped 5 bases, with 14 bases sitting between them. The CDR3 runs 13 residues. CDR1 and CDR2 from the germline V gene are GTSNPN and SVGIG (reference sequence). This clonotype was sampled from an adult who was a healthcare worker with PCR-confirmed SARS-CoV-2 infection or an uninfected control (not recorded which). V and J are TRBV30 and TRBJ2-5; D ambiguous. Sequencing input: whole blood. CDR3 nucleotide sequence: TGTGCCTGGACAAAGGGCGATACGGAGACCCAGTACTTC. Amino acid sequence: CAWTKGDTETQYF.